The subject of this entry is one TCR beta chain. Other DNA sequences in this sample translate to the same CDR3. This entry belongs to a study of blood T cell repertoires in COVID-19. The overall study: Samples came from the United States, Italy and Spain, spanning acute and convalescent COVID-19. Sources were T cells, B-cell-depleted T cells, or PBMCs; the material itself was cDNA or gDNA.

The V segment lost 8 bases and the J segment 5 bases; nucleotides outside the gene matches: 1. Germline loops: CDR1 MNHEY, CDR2 SVGAGI. The CDR3 runs to 12 residues. In the original analysis: By means of reference gene primer amplification, nucleated cell counts were estimated. Using immunoSEQ multiplex PCR, the repertoire was profiled, and TCRdb retains in-frame clones only, with some absent. The DNA was the basis for D and trimming; V, J and clone size are from that table. Of 200,000 or so clones listed, around 90% are singletons. The specimen was peripheral blood. The clonotype was recovered from a man aged 55 to 70 who had recovered from COVID-19. The chain is built from TRBV6-5 and TRBJ1-4, with 8 bases aligning to TRBD1. The CDR3 coding sequence is TGTGCCAGCCGACAGGGGAATGAAAAACTGTTTTTT. Encoded protein: CASRQGNEKLFF.